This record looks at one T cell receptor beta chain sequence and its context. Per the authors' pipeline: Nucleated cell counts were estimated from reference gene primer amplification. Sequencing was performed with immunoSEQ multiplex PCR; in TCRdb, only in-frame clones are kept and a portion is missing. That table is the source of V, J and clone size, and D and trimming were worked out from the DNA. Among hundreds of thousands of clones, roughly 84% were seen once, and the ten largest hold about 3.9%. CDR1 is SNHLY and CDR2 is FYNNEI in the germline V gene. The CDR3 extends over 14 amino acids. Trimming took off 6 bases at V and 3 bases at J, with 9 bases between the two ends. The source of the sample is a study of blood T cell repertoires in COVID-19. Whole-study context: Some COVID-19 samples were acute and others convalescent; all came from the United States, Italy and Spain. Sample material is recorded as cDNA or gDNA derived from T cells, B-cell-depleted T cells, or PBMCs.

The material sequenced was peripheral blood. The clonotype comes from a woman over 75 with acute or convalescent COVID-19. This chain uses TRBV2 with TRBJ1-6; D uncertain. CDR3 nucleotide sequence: TGTGCCAGCAGCCCTCAGGTCTATAATTCACCCCTCCACTTT. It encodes CASSPQVYNSPLHF. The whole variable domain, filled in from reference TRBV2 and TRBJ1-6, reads EPEVTQTPSHQVTQMGQEVILRCVPISNHLYFYWYRQILGQKVEFLVSFYNNEISEKSEIFDDQFSVERPDGSNFTLKIRSTKLEDSAMYFCASSPQVYNSPLHFGNGTRLTVT.